Listed below are T cell receptor beta chains from one sample, sequenced in a study of CD8 T cells in ankylosing spondylitis. Each CDR3 protein is one row after TCRdb ran MiXCR on the 5' RACE reads. This table has approximately 540,000 distinct CDR3 sequences, 9.5% to 15% appearing once. Sequencing was carried out using blood, either unsorted or a sorted T cell fraction (not recorded which). The receptors shown here come from a male donor with ankylosing spondylitis. Each CDR3 is given with its conserved first and last residue. D genes are given only for firm matches. Expanded clones get a size class; other rows say once, few or many, or leave the size out.

d_gene | len | j_gene | abundance | v_gene | CDR3nt | CDR3aa
- | 13 | TRBJ2-2 | - | TRBV24-1 | TGTGCCACCGTACAGGGAAACACCGGGGAGCTGTTTTTT | CATVQGNTGELFF
- | 18 | TRBJ1-1 | - | TRBV11-2 | TGTGCCAGCAGCCCTATAGGGCTCCGGGGGCTCATGAACACTGAAGCTTTCTTT | CASSPIGLRGLMNTEAFF
TRBD2 | 18 | TRBJ2-7 | - | TRBV12-3/TRBV12-4 | TGTGCCTTCAGTTTAGGGGGTAGCGGGAGAGGAAGGGGCTACGAGCAGTACTTC | CAFSLGGSGRGRGYEQYF
- | 14 | TRBJ1-3 | few | TRBV11-2 | TGTGCCAGCAGCCAAGACAGAGGCGTCCACACCATATATTTT | CASSQDRGVHTIYF
TRBD2 | 16 | TRBJ2-3 | many | TRBV3-1 | TGTGCCAGCAGCCCCAGGGACGGGAGGGCCACAGATACGCAGTATTTT | CASSPRDGRATDTQYF
- | 10 | TRBJ1-1 | few | TRBV20-1 | TGCAGTGCTAGTAGGGCTGAAGCTTTCTTT | CSASRAEAFF
- | 13 | TRBJ1-5 | - | TRBV6-1 | TGTGCCAGCAGTGGGACAGCCTCGGGCCCCCAGCATTTT | CASSGTASGPQHF
- | 15 | TRBJ2-5 | few | TRBV3-1 | TGTGCCAGCAGCCAACAACTAGGTTTCGGGGAGACCCAGTACTTC | CASSQQLGFGETQYF
TRBD2 | 14 | TRBJ2-1 | many | TRBV29-1 | TGCAGCTTCTACAGCGGGAGGGCCTACAATGAGCAGTTCTTC | CSFYSGRAYNEQFF
- | 14 | TRBJ2-5 | - | TRBV5-1 | TGCGCCAGCAGCTTGCGTCAGGCCCAAGAGACCCAGTACTTC | CASSLRQAQETQYF
TRBD1 | 14 | TRBJ2-1 | few | TRBV5-5 | TGTGCCAGCAGCCAGCTTACAGGGGGCAATGAGCAGTTCTTC | CASSQLTGGNEQFF
- | 14 | TRBJ2-1 | few | TRBV6-2/TRBV6-3 | TGTGCCAGCAAATGGGGGGAGTGGATAAATGAGCATTTCTTC | CASKWGEWINEHFF
TRBD1 | 14 | TRBJ1-1 | many | TRBV5-1 | TGCGCCAGCAGCCCCGGGACAGGGAACACTGAAGCTTTCTTT | CASSPGTGNTEAFF
TRBD1 | 16 | TRBJ2-2 | - | TRBV12-3/TRBV12-4 | TGTGCCAGCAGTTTCCCGGACAGGCCGAACACCGGGGAGCTGTTTTTT | CASSFPDRPNTGELFF
TRBD2 | 16 | TRBJ2-3 | - | TRBV6-4 | TGTGCCAGCAGTGACTCTGGAGCGGGAGGGCCAGATACGCAGTATTTT | CASSDSGAGGPDTQYF
TRBD2 | 16 | TRBJ2-1 | many | TRBV5-1 | TGCGCCAGCAGCTTGGAGGGACTAGCGGTCTACAATGAGCAGTTCTTC | CASSLEGLAVYNEQFF
- | 14 | TRBJ1-6 | few | TRBV20-1 | TGCAGTGCGACAAACAGAGAGATTAATTCACCCCTCCACTTT | CSATNREINSPLHF
- | 11 | TRBJ2-2 | - | TRBV29-1 | TGCAGCCCGATCATCTCCGGGGAGCTGTTTTTT | CSPIISGELFF
TRBD1 | 13 | TRBJ1-1 | few | TRBV29-1 | TGCAGCGTTGAGACAGGGAGTAACACTGAAGCTTTCTTT | CSVETGSNTEAFF
- | 12 | TRBJ2-2 | - | TRBV29-1 | TGCAGCGGAGTCGAGAACACCGGGGAGCTGTTTTTT | CSGVENTGELFF
- | 16 | TRBJ2-1 | many | TRBV11-2 | TGTGCCAGCAGCCCTGTCCGGGGTAACTCCTACAATGAGCAGTTCTTC | CASSPVRGNSYNEQFF
- | 13 | TRBJ1-5 | - | TRBV10-2 | TGCGCCAGCAGTGGTACAGCGAATCAGCCCCAGCATTTT | CASSGTANQPQHF
- | 13 | TRBJ2-7 | - | TRBV6-1 | TGTGCCAGCAGGGGGCTAGCGAGGTACGAGCAGTACTTC | CASRGLARYEQYF
TRBD1 | 14 | TRBJ1-3 | few | TRBV20-1 | TGCAGTGCTAGCCTCCGGGACAGGGGAAACACCATATATTTT | CSASLRDRGNTIYF
- | 14 | TRBJ2-3 | - | TRBV5-6 | TGTGCCGGGGGGAAAAGCCGACGGGCAGATACGCAGTATTTT | CAGGKSRRADTQYF
- | 13 | TRBJ2-1 | - | TRBV5-1 | TGCGCCAGCAGCGAGAAGGGGCACGATGAGCAGTTCTTC | CASSEKGHDEQFF
TRBD2 | 17 | TRBJ2-3 | many | TRBV7-2 | TGTGCCAGCAGCTTAATCGGGGGGTCTAGCGGGATAGATACGCAGTATTTT | CASSLIGGSSGIDTQYF
- | 15 | TRBJ2-7 | - | TRBV24-1 | TGTGCCACCAGTGATAACAGGCGACCACCCTACGAGCAGTACTTC | CATSDNRRPPYEQYF
TRBD2 | 16 | TRBJ2-2 | many | TRBV4-1 | TGCGCCAGCAGCCGAGACGGGACTAGGGACACCGGGGAGCTGTTTTTT | CASSRDGTRDTGELFF
- | 13 | TRBJ2-3 | many | TRBV12-3/TRBV12-4 | TGTGCCAGCAGCCCGCCCCCCACAGATACGCAGTATTTT | CASSPPPTDTQYF
- | 15 | TRBJ2-1 | many | TRBV5-1 | TGCGCCAGCAGTCGCGGACCCGGAGGGGACAATGAGCAGTTCTTC | CASSRGPGGDNEQFF
- | 16 | TRBJ1-3 | few | TRBV7-9 | TGTGCCAGCAGCTTATTACAGGGAGTCTCTGGAAACACCATATATTTT | CASSLLQGVSGNTIYF
- | 14 | TRBJ1-1 | - | TRBV29-1 | TGCAGCGTTGAAACCCCCGGGCAGGGCACTGAAGCTTTCTTT | CSVETPGQGTEAFF
- | 13 | TRBJ2-2 | - | TRBV3-1 | TGTGCCAGCAGCCAGAAGGGCACCGGGGAGCTGTTTTTT | CASSQKGTGELFF
- | 13 | TRBJ2-7 | - | TRBV10-3 | TGTGCCATCAGTGGGGTCGACCTCTACGAGCAGTACTTC | CAISGVDLYEQYF
TRBD1 | 14 | TRBJ2-7 | - | TRBV12-3/TRBV12-4 | TGTGCCAGCCGGATTTCCGGGACAGGCTTTGAGCAGTACTTC | CASRISGTGFEQYF
TRBD2 | 15 | TRBJ2-3 | many | TRBV5-8 | TGTGCCAGCAGCTCGAGCGGGAAAAGCACAGATACGCAGTATTTT | CASSSSGKSTDTQYF
- | 14 | TRBJ2-5 | few | TRBV29-1 | TGCAGCGTTGCTGATGGCGGGACCCAAGAGACCCAGTACTTC | CSVADGGTQETQYF
- | 17 | TRBJ2-1 | - | TRBV27 | TGTGCCAGCAGTTTAGGTCGTGGGGATAGCTCCTACAATGAGCAGTTCTTC | CASSLGRGDSSYNEQFF
TRBD2 | 14 | TRBJ2-5 | - | TRBV20-1 | TGCAGTGCTGGACCTGCGGGGGGTGGAGAGACCCAGTACTTC | CSAGPAGGGETQYF
TRBD2 | 17 | TRBJ2-7 | - | TRBV20-1 | TGCAGTGCCACAGGGGCTAGCGGGACACCCTTCGTTTACGAGCAGTACTTC | CSATGASGTPFVYEQYF
- | 10 | TRBJ2-1 | - | TRBV5-5 | TGTGCCAGCAGCCAGAATGAGCAGTTCTTC | CASSQNEQFF
- | 10 | TRBJ2-2 | few | TRBV29-1 | TGCAGCGTTAGTAAGGGGGAGCTGTTTTTT | CSVSKGELFF
TRBD1 | 14 | TRBJ1-2 | few | TRBV5-1 | TGCGCCAGCAGCGGCGGGACAGCCTACTATGGCTACACCTTC | CASSGGTAYYGYTF
TRBD2 | 16 | TRBJ2-5 | - | TRBV5-5 | TGTGCCAGCAGCCCCCCTGGTGCTAGCGGCCAAGAGACCCAGTACTTC | CASSPPGASGQETQYF
- | 15 | TRBJ1-4 | many | TRBV4-1 | TGCGCCAGCAGCCCCAAGAGAGCGGATAATGAAAAACTGTTTTTT | CASSPKRADNEKLFF
- | 14 | TRBJ1-5 | - | TRBV12-3/TRBV12-4 | TGTGCCAGCAATACGAGACCCGGCAATCAGCCCCAGCATTTT | CASNTRPGNQPQHF
- | 15 | TRBJ1-2 | - | TRBV7-9 | TGTGCCAGCAGTTCCTCAGGGGCGCGCGGCTATGGCTACACCTTC | CASSSSGARGYGYTF
- | 11 | TRBJ1-1 | - | TRBV6-2/TRBV6-3 | TGTGCCAGCAGGACGATCGACGGAACTTTCTTT | CASRTIDGTFF
- | 15 | TRBJ1-5 | - | TRBV20-1 | TGCAGTGCCGTGAGGTTGGGTGAGGGGAATCAGCCCCAGCATTTT | CSAVRLGEGNQPQHF
TRBD1 | 15 | TRBJ1-6 | few | TRBV7-2 | TGTGCCAGCAGCATTGGACAGGGAAATAATTCACCCCTCCACTTT | CASSIGQGNNSPLHF
TRBD1 | 15 | TRBJ1-2 | few | TRBV7-8 | TGTGCCAGCAGCCCTCAGGGGGCCCTTGACTATGGCTACACCTTC | CASSPQGALDYGYTF
TRBD1 | 13 | TRBJ1-1 | many | TRBV5-1 | TGCGCCAGCAGCTCGACAGGGGACACTGAAGCTTTCTTT | CASSSTGDTEAFF
- | 16 | TRBJ2-1 | - | TRBV11-2 | TGTGCCAGCACCCAGCCAGTCATAGCGGAGTCGAATGAGCAGTTCTTC | CASTQPVIAESNEQFF
TRBD1 | 13 | TRBJ2-1 | - | TRBV12-3/TRBV12-4 | TGTGCCAGCAGTTGGCGGCAGGGGGATGAGCAGTTCTTC | CASSWRQGDEQFF
- | 13 | TRBJ2-3 | - | TRBV24-1 | TGTGCCACCAGTGTCGAGAGGGCAGATACGCAGTATTTT | CATSVERADTQYF
- | 13 | TRBJ2-1 | - | TRBV15 | TGTGCCACCAGCAGAGATACTAGCAATGAGCAGTTCTTC | CATSRDTSNEQFF
- | 15 | TRBJ2-1 | many | TRBV3-1 | TGTGCCAGCAGCCAGGGGCCAGACTCCTACAATGAGCAGTTCTTC | CASSQGPDSYNEQFF
TRBD2 | 16 | TRBJ2-3 | - | TRBV20-1 | TGCAGCTTGGGAGCGGGAGGGCCTTGGGACGCAGATACGCAGTATTTT | CSLGAGGPWDADTQYF